The clone carrying this T cell receptor (beta chain) was seen a single time. The data were produced by immunoSEQ multiplex PCR, yet TCRdb's version contains in-frame clones alone and is incomplete. The data hold nearly 25,000 clones, with around 81% observed a single time. This specimen belongs to a study of blood T cell repertoires in COVID-19. Trimming removed 5 bases from V and 3 bases from J, with 14 bases in between. This CDR3 is 14 amino acids long. CDR1 is SEHNR and CDR2 is FQNEAQ in the germline V gene (reference sequence). The sequence came from a man between 65 and 79 years old with acute or convalescent COVID-19. The material sequenced was peripheral blood. This chain connects TRBV7-9 to TRBJ2-7, with D possibly TRBD1 on 6 matching bases. CDR3 sequence (DNA): TGTGCCAGCAGCCGGGACACCAAGGGCTACGAGCAGTACTTC. It codes for CASSRDTKGYEQYF.